These 31 T cell receptor beta chains came from one sample sequenced in a study of T cell changes during pregnancy in multiple sclerosis (dated 2019 in TCRdb). Library preparation was by the immunoSEQ multiplex PCR assay. TCRdb provides this immuneACCESS table in a form limited to in-frame rearrangements. Some clones are lacking; in checked studies, under half of them reflect an unresolved V gene, and why the rest are absent is not known. This sample lists around 75,000 clones; roughly 91% were detected once. Over 0.25% of the sample belongs to the ten largest clones. The sample consisted of CD4+ T cells from peripheral blood mononuclear cells, taken in the third trimester of pregnancy. The receptors come from a female donor in good health, enrolled as a control in a pregnancy study.

The rearrangement joins TRBV4-2 to TRBJ2-7; D might be TRBD1 (6 bases). The CDR3 is 12 amino acids. From germline, CDR1 is LGHNA and CDR2 YNFKEQ. Trimming left V 3 bases short and J 7 bases short, with 10 bases between. The CDR3 loop reads CASSHDGQEQYF. The CDR3 nucleotides are TGTGCCAGCAGCCATGATGGACAGGAGCAGTACTTC.

This chain connects TRBV15 to TRBJ1-2; TRBD1 is a possible D gene (5 bases). V lost 0 bases, J lost 4 bases, and 9 bases lay in between. The CDR3 runs 14 residues. Germline V gene data show CDR1 as LNHNV and CDR2 as YYDKDF (reference sequence). The CDR3, as DNA: TGTGCCACCAGCAGAGATCGGGGGATCTATGGCTACACCTTC. It encodes CATSRDRGIYGYTF.

The chain uses TRBV9 and TRBJ2-2, with 9 bases matching TRBD2. Germline CDR1 reads SGDLS; CDR2 reads YYNGEE. Trimming took 0 bases from V and 5 from J; bases not matched to a gene: 5. This CDR3 is 16 amino acids long. In DNA, the CDR3 is TGTGCCAGCAGCGTAGTAGCGGGGGTAGGAACCGGGGAGCTGTTTTTT. This gives the protein CASSVVAGVGTGELFF. Full variable domain (missing parts from reference TRBV9 and TRBJ2-2): DSGVTQTPKHLITATGQRVTLRCSPRSGDLSVYWYQQSLDQGLQFLIQYYNGEERAKGNILERFSAQQFPDLHSELNLSSLELGDSALYFCASSVVAGVGTGELFFGEGSRLTVL.

V gene TRBV11-3 combines with J gene TRBJ1-1, with D maybe TRBD1 (6 bases). Trimming removed 2 bases from V and 0 bases from J, with 10 bases in between. From germline, CDR1 is SGHNT and CDR2 YENEEA. The CDR3 sequence is 15 residues long. CDR3 in amino acids: CASSLNHRVNTEAFF. The CDR3 DNA reads TGTGCCAGCAGCTTAAACCACAGGGTGAACACTGAAGCTTTCTTT.

This clone has a single count. DNA for the CDR3: TGTGCCAGTATGGACAGCATGAACACTGAAGCTTTCTTT. Protein product: CASMDSMNTEAFF. V and J are TRBV19 and TRBJ1-1; tentative D call: TRBD1 (6 bases). This CDR3 region has 13 residues. Germline V lookup: CDR1 LNHDA, CDR2 SQIVND (reference sequence). Trimming removed 7 bases at V and 0 bases at J, with 9 bases between.

The chain links TRBV25-1 to TRBJ2-7; 8 bases map to TRBD1. The CDR3 sequence is 15 residues long. Germline values: CDR1 MGHDK, CDR2 SYGVNS. Unmatched junction bases numbered 8, after V lost 6 bases and J lost 1 base. The CDR3 DNA reads as TGTGCCAGCAGAGGGACAGGCGGTAATTCCTACGAGCAGTACTTC. Its protein product is CASRGTGGNSYEQYF.

Here the CDR3 DNA reads TGTGCCAGCAGCTTGGTGACAGGGCAAGAGACCCAGTACTTC. Translation: CASSLVTGQETQYF. The V gene is TRBV5-4, the J gene TRBJ2-5; the match to TRBD1 covers 7 bases. Trimming at V came to 0 bases and at J to 2 bases, leaving 1 base not matched to a gene. This CDR3 is built from 14 residues. Germline assignment: CDR1 SGHNT and CDR2 YYREEE (reference sequence).

The V gene is TRBV4-1, the J gene TRBJ2-2, with 11 bases that match TRBD2. V lost 3 bases and J lost 3; bases outside the gene matches: 6. The CDR3 runs 17 residues. Germline CDR1 and CDR2: MGHRA and YSYEKL. CDR3 bases: TGCGCCAGCAGCCACCTTAGCGGGGGGGCCGACACCGGGGAGCTGTTTTTT. This encodes CASSHLSGGADTGELFF.

This chain joins TRBV20-1 and TRBJ2-1; 7 bases agree with TRBD2. Looked up from germline, CDR1 is DFQATT and CDR2 is SNEGSKA (reference sequence). This CDR3 contains 11 residues. Trimming took 3 bases from V and 15 from J; bases not matched to a gene: 8. CDR3 loop: CSASLVTSLFF. CDR3 DNA: TGCAGTGCTAGTCTTGTGACTAGCTTGTTCTTC.

The chain has TRBV14 and TRBJ1-6, with D possibly TRBD1 on 5 matching bases. The CDR3 is 14 residues long. CDR1 is SGHDN and CDR2 is FVKESK in the germline V gene. Trimming removed 1 base at V and 6 bases at J, with 7 bases between. In DNA, the CDR3 is TGTGCCAGCAGCCAAGGAAGGGGTAATTCACCCCTCCACTTT. It codes for CASSQGRGNSPLHF.

The rearrangement uses TRBV5-1 and TRBJ2-2, with TRBD1 as a possible D gene (5 bases). With 2 bases removed from V and 0 bases from J, the gap between germline ends came to 11 bases. This CDR3 comprises 16 residues. Germline values: CDR1 SGHRS, CDR2 YFSETQ. CDR3 DNA: TGCGCCAGCAGCTTTCTCTCAGGGCCGAACACCGGGGAGCTGTTTTTT. Its protein is CASSFLSGPNTGELFF.

The CDR3 loop is CASSSQGASGEKLFF. As DNA, the CDR3 is TGTGCCAGTAGTTCTCAGGGGGCTAGCGGTGAAAAACTGTTTTTT. The gene calls are TRBV19 and TRBJ1-4; 8 nucleotides align to TRBD1. This CDR3 comprises 15 residues. The V and J ends lost 5 bases and 7 bases, in that order; junction bases with no gene match: 9. Looked up from germline, CDR1 is LNHDA and CDR2 is SQIVND (reference sequence).

As concerns this clone: Other DNA sequences of this sample code for an identical CDR3. This chain uses TRBV15 with TRBJ2-5; D not resolved. Trimming stripped 0 bases from V and 1 base from J, with 9 bases between. The CDR3 is 15 amino acids. Germline assignment: CDR1 LNHNV and CDR2 YYDKDF (reference sequence). The CDR3 region has the DNA TGTGCCACCAGCAGAGATCCTGGCTCCCAAGAGACCCAGTACTTC. Translated: CATSRDPGSQETQYF.

The table lists this clone with a few counts. The chain joins TRBV19 to TRBJ2-5; D possibly corresponds to TRBD2 (6 bases). Trimming removed 6 bases from V and 5 bases from J, with 19 bases in between. CDR3 length: 15 residues. Germline V gene sequence: CDR1 LNHDA, CDR2 SQIVND (reference sequence). The CDR3 spells CASSPPGGRSETQYF. CDR3 DNA sequence: TGTGCCAGTAGCCCGCCCGGGGGTAGGAGCGAGACCCAGTACTTC.

The chain joins TRBV10-3 to TRBJ2-1; 7 bases agree with TRBD2. CDR3 length: 14 amino acids. J gave up 2 bases and V 11 bases, and 9 bases lay outside the gene matches. Per the germline V gene, CDR1 is ENHRY and CDR2 is SYGVKD. CDR3 loop: CAAWGGEPYNEQFF. CDR3 in DNA: TGTGCCGCATGGGGGGGGGAACCCTACAATGAGCAGTTCTTC.

The V and J genes are TRBV6-1 and TRBJ1-4, with 9 bases aligning to TRBD1. Germline V gives CDR1 MNHNS, CDR2 SASEGT. The V gene end was trimmed by 10 bases and the J gene end by 5 bases; junction bases not matched to a gene: 5. This CDR3 region has 13 residues. Here the CDR3 reads CATADRGNEKLFF. In nucleotides, the CDR3 is TGTGCCACCGCGGACAGGGGAAATGAAAAACTGTTTTTT.

The chain recombines TRBV7-2 with TRBJ1-4; D not certain. Trimming left V 3 bases short and J 4 bases short, with 3 bases between. Germline CDR1 and CDR2: SGHTA and FQGNSA. This CDR3 has 12 amino acids. CDR3: CASSFHNEKLFF. For the CDR3, the DNA is TGTGCCAGCAGCTTCCATAATGAAAAACTGTTTTTT.

The genes are TRBV30 and TRBJ1-4; possible D gene TRBD1, 5 bases. The CDR3 has 12 residues. V was pared by 1 base and J by 8 bases, with 8 bases between. The germline V gene has CDR1 GTSNPN and CDR2 SVGIG (reference sequence). The DNA of the CDR3 is TGTGCCTGGAGTGCGAGGACAGAAAAACTGTTTTTT. This encodes CAWSARTEKLFF. The variable domain in full, completed from reference TRBV30 and TRBJ1-4, reads SQTIHQWPATLVQPVGSPLSLECTVEGTSNPNLYWYRQAAGRGLQLLFYSVGIGQISSEVPQNLSASRPQDRQFILSSKKLLLSDSGFYLCAWSARTEKLFFGSGTQLSVL.

The rearrangement links TRBV7-2 to TRBJ2-7, with 9 bases that match TRBD2. The CDR3 is 13 amino acids. The germline CDR1 and CDR2 sequences are SGHTA and FQGNSA. Trimming cost V 4 bases and J 7 bases; bases outside gene matches: 5. The CDR3 region is CASSSYLAGEQYF. The CDR3 nucleotides read TGTGCCAGCAGCTCATACCTAGCGGGGGAGCAGTACTTC.

The CDR3 bases are TGTGCCAGCCGGCGAGGGGGGGCAGAGGACTATGGCTACACCTTC. Protein product: CASRRGGAEDYGYTF. V is TRBV27 and J is TRBJ1-2; D is possibly TRBD1 (6 bases). Deletions cut 8 bases from V and 3 bases from J, with 19 bases between. The CDR3 has 15 residues. Germline CDR1 is MNHEY and CDR2 is SMNVEV (reference sequence).

V gene TRBV19 combines with J gene TRBJ2-6, with 7 nucleotides matching TRBD2. Germline V gene lookup returns CDR1 LNHDA and CDR2 SQIVND (reference sequence). The CDR3 has 14 residues. V lost 9 bases, J lost 2 bases, and 4 bases stayed unmatched. The CDR3 DNA reads TGTGCCAGCCATGGGGGGGCTGGGGCCAACGTCCTGACTTTC. Protein product: CASHGGAGANVLTF.

This clone was seen more than once but under ten times. The chain carries TRBV2 and TRBJ1-2; no firm D call. Trimming took 4 bases from V and 8 from J, leaving 8 bases between them. This CDR3 spans 11 amino acids. CDR1 is SNHLY and CDR2 is FYNNEI in the germline V gene. The CDR3 bases are TGTGCCAGCAGTGCCGCGGGGGGCTACACCTTC. It yields the protein CASSAAGGYTF.

The chain recombines TRBV4-3 with TRBJ2-1; possible D gene TRBD1, 5 bases. Trimming removed 0 bases from V and 5 bases from J, with 11 bases in between. Germline-derived CDR1 and CDR2 are LGHNA and YSLEER. The CDR3 is 15 amino acids. The CDR3 loop is CASSQDRVQDNEQFF. CDR3 sequence (DNA): TGCGCCAGCAGCCAAGATCGGGTACAGGACAATGAGCAGTTCTTC.

This chain uses TRBV19 with TRBJ2-6, with 7 bases fitting TRBD1. The germline gives CDR1 LNHDA, CDR2 SQIVND (reference sequence). Trimming took 5 bases from V and 0 from J; bases not matched to a gene: 10. The CDR3 is made up of 18 amino acids. CDR3 nucleotides: TGTGCCAGTAGTGTACGACAGGGAAGTCTCTCTGGGGCCAACGTCCTGACTTTC. It codes for CASSVRQGSLSGANVLTF.

This chain connects TRBV7-2 to TRBJ2-2, with 8 bases matching TRBD1. CDR1 is SGHTA and CDR2 is FQGNSA in the germline V gene. The V segment lost 6 bases and the J segment 5 bases; nucleotides outside the gene matches: 8. This CDR3 contains 15 residues. CDR3 nucleotides: TGTGCCAGCAGGACCAGGGGGCTCTCAACCGGGGAGCTGTTTTTT. Amino acid sequence: CASRTRGLSTGELFF.

This clone has only one observation. The chain uses TRBV9 and TRBJ1-2; 7 bases fit TRBD1. Losses at the gene ends were 3 bases for V and 8 bases for J; bases not matched to a gene: 16. The CDR3 loop spans 16 amino acids. The germline gives CDR1 SGDLS, CDR2 YYNGEE. The CDR3 spells CASSARPTGSNTGYTF. The DNA of the CDR3 is TGTGCCAGCAGCGCCAGGCCGACAGGGAGTAATACGGGCTACACCTTC.

The rearrangement joins TRBV19 to TRBJ2-4, with D possibly being TRBD2 (6 bases). V shed 3 bases and J shed 4 bases, with 7 bases lying between them. The CDR3 has 13 amino acids. CDR1 is LNHDA, CDR2 SQIVND, per germline (reference sequence). The CDR3 nucleotides read TGTGCCAGTAGTATCGGGGGAAAAAACATTCAGTACTTC. Its translation: CASSIGGKNIQYF.

This chain joins TRBV5-6 and TRBJ2-7; D gene unclear. Trimming pared 4 bases from V and 1 base from J, leaving 6 bases between. Germline V lookup: CDR1 SGHDT, CDR2 YYEEEE. This CDR3 has 12 residues. CDR3 in amino acids: CASSVQSYEQYF. For the CDR3, the DNA is TGTGCCAGCAGCGTACAGTCCTACGAGCAGTACTTC.

The V call is TRBV30, the J call TRBJ1-3; D is ambiguous. The CDR3 extends over 14 amino acids. Trimming shortened V by 1 base and J by 4 bases, and 11 bases separated the two germline ends. Germline values: CDR1 GTSNPN, CDR2 SVGIG (reference sequence). CDR3 sequence (DNA): TGTGCCTGGAGTGCACAGAGGGTAGGAAACACCATATATTTT. The encoded protein is CAWSAQRVGNTIYF.

This clone turned up a few times. The chain couples TRBV7-9 to TRBJ1-1; D is unresolved. The germline V gene has CDR1 SEHNR and CDR2 FQNEAQ (reference sequence). There are 14 residues in the CDR3. Trimming stripped 1 base from V and 1 base from J, with 7 bases between. CDR3 region: CASSLDSTNTEAFF. The CDR3, as DNA: TGTGCCAGCAGCTTAGACAGTACGAACACTGAAGCTTTCTTT.

The chain joins TRBV18 to TRBJ2-7; TRBD1 is a possible D gene (6 bases). Trimming stripped 4 bases from V and 2 bases from J, with 9 bases between. The CDR3 contains 13 residues. The germline CDR1 and CDR2 sequences are KGHSH and LQKENI. DNA for the CDR3: TGTGCCAGCTCACTTGGACAGACCTACGAGCAGTACTTC. Translating it yields CASSLGQTYEQYF.